This T cell receptor beta chain was sequenced in a study of cytomegalovirus exposure and HLA in healthy donors. Study outcomes and limitations: In a later analysis, TCR beta V- and J-gene trimming showed a link to a missense DCLRE1C variant.

As to this clone: Its matching antigen is unknown.

Trimming removed 7 bases from V and 6 bases from J; junction bases left unmatched: 9. CDR1 MNHNS and CDR2 SASEGT come from the germline V gene. The CDR3 covers 14 residues. PCR used 60 Vbeta primers and 13 Jbeta primers. Some clones are missing from TCRdb's copy, which holds only in-frame ones; the method was immunoSEQ multiplex PCR. The repertoire has 77,000 or so clones, 78% of them found once; the top ten carry around 1.5%. Sequencing was done on a sample of PBMCs. This receptor was taken from a man aged 40-50 years in good health and CMV-seronegative. This chain links TRBV6-1 with TRBJ2-1; 7 nucleotides agree with TRBD1. The DNA of the CDR3 is TGTGCCAGCACCAATCCGGGACAGCTCAATGAGCAGTTCTTC. This translates into CASTNPGQLNEQFF.